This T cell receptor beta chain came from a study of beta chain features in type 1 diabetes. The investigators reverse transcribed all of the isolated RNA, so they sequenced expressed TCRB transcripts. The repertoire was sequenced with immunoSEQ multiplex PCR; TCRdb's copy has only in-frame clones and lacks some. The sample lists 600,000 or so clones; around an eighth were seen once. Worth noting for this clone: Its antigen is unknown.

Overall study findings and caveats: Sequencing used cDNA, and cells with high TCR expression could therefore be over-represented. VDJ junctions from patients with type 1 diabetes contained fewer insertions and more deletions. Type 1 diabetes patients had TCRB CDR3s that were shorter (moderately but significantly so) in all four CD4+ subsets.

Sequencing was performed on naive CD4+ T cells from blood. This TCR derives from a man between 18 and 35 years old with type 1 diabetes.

The CDR3 DNA sequence: TGTGCCAGCAGCGTAGAGAGGACTAGCGTCGTAGATACGCAGTATTTT. Encoded protein: CASSVERTSVVDTQYF. This chain connects TRBV9 to TRBJ2-3; 9 bases line up with TRBD2. This CDR3 has 16 amino acids. V shed 0 bases and J 5 bases; nucleotides not matched to a gene: 7. Germline lookup yields CDR1 SGDLS and CDR2 YYNGEE.